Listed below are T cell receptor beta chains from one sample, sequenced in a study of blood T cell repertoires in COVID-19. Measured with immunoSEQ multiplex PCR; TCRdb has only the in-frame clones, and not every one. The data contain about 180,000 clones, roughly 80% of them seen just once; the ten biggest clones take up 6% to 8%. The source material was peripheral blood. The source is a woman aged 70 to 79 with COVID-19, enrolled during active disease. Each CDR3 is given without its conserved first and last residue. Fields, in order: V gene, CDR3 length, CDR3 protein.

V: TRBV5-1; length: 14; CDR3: ASSSSGRVNTDTQY
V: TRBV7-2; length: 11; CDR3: ASSRGRGREQY
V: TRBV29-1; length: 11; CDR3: SAGAGVNYEQY
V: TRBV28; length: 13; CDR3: ASSTGTSRTGELF
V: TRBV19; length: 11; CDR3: ASSIGVRETQY
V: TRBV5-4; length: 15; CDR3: ASSPTGAALYNSPLH
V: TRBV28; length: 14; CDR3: ASSGLSGSSYNEQF
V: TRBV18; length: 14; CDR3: ASSLMGQGDNSPLH
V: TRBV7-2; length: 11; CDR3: ASSLDRVETQY
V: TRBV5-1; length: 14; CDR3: ASSLGGTSGQETQY
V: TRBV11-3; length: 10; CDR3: ASSLTPGEQF
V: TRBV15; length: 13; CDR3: ATSRGGGAPETQH
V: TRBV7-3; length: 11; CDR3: ASSLTGETEAF
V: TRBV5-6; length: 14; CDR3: ASSPVASGREETQY
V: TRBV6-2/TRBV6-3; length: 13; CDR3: ASSYSSKRYNEQF
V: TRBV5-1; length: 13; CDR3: ASSKAGGVYNEQF
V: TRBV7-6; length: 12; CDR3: ASSLVLAYNEQF
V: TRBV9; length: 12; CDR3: ASSARGSNSPLH
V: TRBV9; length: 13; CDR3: ASSVGPRRDYGYT
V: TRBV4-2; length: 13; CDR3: ASSSGSTANEKLF
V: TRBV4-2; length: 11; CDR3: ASSQAGNQPQH
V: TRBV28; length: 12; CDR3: ASTPGAGNQPQH